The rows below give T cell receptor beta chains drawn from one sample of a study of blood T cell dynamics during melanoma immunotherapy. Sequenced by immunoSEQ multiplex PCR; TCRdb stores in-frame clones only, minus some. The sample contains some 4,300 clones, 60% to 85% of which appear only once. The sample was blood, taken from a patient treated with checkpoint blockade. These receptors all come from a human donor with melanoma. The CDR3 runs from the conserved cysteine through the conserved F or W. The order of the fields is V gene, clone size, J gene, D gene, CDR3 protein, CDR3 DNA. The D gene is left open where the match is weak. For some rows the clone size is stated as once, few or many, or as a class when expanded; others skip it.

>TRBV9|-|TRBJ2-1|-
CASSVGSYPEQFF
TGTGCCAGCAGCGTAGGGTCCTACCCCGAGCAGTTCTTC
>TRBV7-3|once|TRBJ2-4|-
CASSPGERVNIQYF
TGTGCCAGCAGCCCCGGGGAGAGGGTGAACATTCAGTACTTC
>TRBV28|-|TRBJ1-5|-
CASRGVYSNQPQHF
TGTGCCAGCAGGGGGGTCTATAGCAATCAGCCCCAGCATTTT
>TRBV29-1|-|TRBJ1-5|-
CSVADTISNQPQHF
TGCAGCGTTGCCGACACCATTAGCAATCAGCCCCAGCATTTT
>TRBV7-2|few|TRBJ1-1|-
CASSLAPGSQGEAFF
TGTGCCAGCAGCTTAGCTCCGGGCAGTCAGGGGGAAGCTTTCTTT
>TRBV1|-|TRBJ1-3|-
CTSSHTRGKGGRISTIYF
TGCACCAGCAGCCATACCCGAGGTAAGGGGGGAAGAATAAGCACCATATATTTT
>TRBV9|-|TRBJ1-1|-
CASSFRYTEAFF
TGTGCCAGCAGCTTTAGGTACACTGAAGCTTTCTTT
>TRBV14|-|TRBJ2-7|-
CASSQVDAVREQYF
TGTGCCAGCAGCCAAGTCGACGCGGTGCGCGAGCAGTACTTC
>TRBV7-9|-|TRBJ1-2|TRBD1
CASSLALGQGGYTF
TGTGCCAGCAGCTTAGCGCTGGGACAGGGAGGCTACACCTTC
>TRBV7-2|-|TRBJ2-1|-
CASSLAGGWTYNEQFF
TGTGCCAGCAGCTTAGCCGGGGGATGGACCTACAATGAGCAGTTCTTC
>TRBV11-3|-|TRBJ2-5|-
CASSLKGETQYF
TGTGCCAGCAGCTTAAAGGGAGAGACCCAGTACTTC
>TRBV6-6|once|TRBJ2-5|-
CASSSAGNQETQYF
TGTGCCAGCAGTTCCGCAGGGAACCAAGAGACCCAGTACTTC
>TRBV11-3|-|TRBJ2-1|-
CASGVSRAYNEQFF
TGTGCCTCCGGGGTGAGTCGTGCCTACAATGAGCAGTTCTTC
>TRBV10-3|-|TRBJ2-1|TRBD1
CAIEQGDNEQFF
TGTGCCATCGAACAGGGGGATAATGAGCAGTTCTTC
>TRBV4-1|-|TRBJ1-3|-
CASSQGGQRGNTIYF
TGCGCCAGCAGCCAAGGGGGCCAGCGGGGAAACACCATATATTTT
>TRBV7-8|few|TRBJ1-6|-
CASREGFNSPLHF
TGTGCCAGCAGAGAGGGTTTTAATTCACCCCTCCACTTT
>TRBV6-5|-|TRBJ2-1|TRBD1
CASSFQGANSYNEQFF
TGTGCCAGCAGTTTTCAGGGGGCCAATTCCTACAATGAGCAGTTCTTC
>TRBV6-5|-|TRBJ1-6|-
CASGSPLHF
TGTGCCAGCGGTTCACCCCTCCACTTT
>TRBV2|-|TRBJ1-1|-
CASSQKAESTEAFF
TGTGCCAGCAGTCAAAAGGCGGAAAGCACTGAAGCTTTCTTT
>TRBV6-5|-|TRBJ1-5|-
CASSSGPRGTNQPQHF
TGTGCCAGCAGTTCCGGCCCAAGGGGGACGAATCAGCCCCAGCATTTT
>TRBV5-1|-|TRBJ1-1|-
CASGGVGDLNTEAFF
TGCGCCAGCGGAGGGGTCGGGGATTTAAACACTGAAGCTTTCTTT
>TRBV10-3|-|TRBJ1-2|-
CATQQEGYTF
TGTGCCACCCAGCAGGAGGGCTACACCTTC
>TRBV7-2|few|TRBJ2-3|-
CASSPQGMSTDTQYF
TGTGCCAGCAGCCCCCAAGGGATGAGCACAGATACGCAGTATTTT
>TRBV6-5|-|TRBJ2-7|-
CASSYSSADRGYF
TGTGCCAGCAGTTACTCGTCGGCAGATAGGGGGTACTTC
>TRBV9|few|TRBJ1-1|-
CASSVEPDHYEAFF
TGTGCCAGCAGCGTAGAACCGGACCACTATGAAGCTTTCTTT
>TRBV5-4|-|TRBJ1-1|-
CASSLANMNTEAFF
TGTGCCAGCAGCTTGGCCAACATGAACACTGAAGCTTTCTTT
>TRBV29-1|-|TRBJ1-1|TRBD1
CSVDHSAMGQMNTEAFF
TGCAGCGTTGACCACTCTGCCATGGGACAGATGAACACTGAAGCTTTCTTT
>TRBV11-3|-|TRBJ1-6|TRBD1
CASSFETGSSYNSPLHF
TGTGCCAGCAGCTTCGAGACAGGGAGCTCCTATAATTCACCCCTCCACTTT
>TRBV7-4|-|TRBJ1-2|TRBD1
CASSHGTGAYGYTF
TGTGCCAGCAGCCACGGGACAGGAGCCTATGGCTACACCTTC
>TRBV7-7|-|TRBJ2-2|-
CASSRERNGELFF
TGTGCTAGCAGCCGGGAGAGGAACGGGGAGCTGTTTTTT
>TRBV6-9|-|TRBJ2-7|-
CASSPGLLGEQYF
TGTGCCAGCAGCCCGGGACTTCTCGGGGAGCAGTACTTC
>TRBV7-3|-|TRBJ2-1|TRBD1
CASSLNQQGGNEQFF
TGTGCCAGCAGCTTAAACCAACAGGGGGGCAATGAGCAGTTCTTC
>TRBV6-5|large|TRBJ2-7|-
CASSPGLLGEQYF
TGTGCCAGCAGCCCGGGACTTCTCGGGGAGCAGTACTTC
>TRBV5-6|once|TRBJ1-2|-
CASITLAGTYGGYTF
TGTGCCAGCATTACACTTGCAGGTACCTATGGGGGCTACACCTTC
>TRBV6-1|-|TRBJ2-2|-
CASSEVMGHTGELFF
TGTGCCAGCAGTGAGGTGATGGGGCACACCGGGGAGCTGTTTTTT
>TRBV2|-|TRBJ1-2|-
CASSERGPNYGYTF
TGTGCCAGCAGTGAAAGGGGTCCCAACTATGGCTACACCTTC
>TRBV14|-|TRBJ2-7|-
CASSQLVGTNSYEQYF
TGTGCCAGCAGCCAGCTAGTGGGGACAAACTCCTACGAGCAGTACTTC
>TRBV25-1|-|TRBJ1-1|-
CASSASLGGGYTEAFF
TGTGCCAGCAGTGCATCCCTAGGGGGGGGGTACACTGAAGCTTTCTTT
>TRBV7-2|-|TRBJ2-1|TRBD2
CASNPTRGGSYNEQFF
TGTGCCAGCAACCCAACGCGGGGGGGTTCCTACAATGAGCAGTTCTTC
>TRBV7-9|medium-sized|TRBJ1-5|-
CASSFSSNQPQHF
TGTGCCAGCAGCTTTTCCAGCAATCAGCCCCAGCATTTT
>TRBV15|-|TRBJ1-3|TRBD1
CATSKPTGVGNTIYF
TGTGCCACCAGCAAGCCAACAGGGGTTGGAAACACCATATATTTT
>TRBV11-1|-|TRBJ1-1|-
CASSSGSSGGAEAFF
TGTGCCAGCAGCTCGGGTTCGTCCGGCGGAGCTGAAGCTTTCTTT
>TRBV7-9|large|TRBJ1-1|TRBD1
CASSLEYRGPMTGTEAFF
TGTGCCAGCAGCTTAGAGTACAGGGGGCCCATGACGGGCACTGAAGCTTTCTTT
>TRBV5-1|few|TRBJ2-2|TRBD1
CASRDDRARTGELFF
TGCGCCAGCAGGGACGACAGGGCGAGAACCGGGGAGCTGTTTTTT
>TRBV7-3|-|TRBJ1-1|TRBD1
CASSASGTGRTEAFF
TGTGCCAGCAGCGCTTCCGGGACAGGGAGGACTGAAGCTTTCTTT